This T cell receptor beta chain is drawn from a study of blood T cell repertoires in COVID-19 (dated by TCRdb to the early 2020s). Describing the broader study: Samples from collaborators originated in the United States, Italy and Spain and spanned both the acute and convalescent phases of COVID-19. The material from the prospective study consisted of cDNA or gDNA derived from T cells, B-cell-depleted T cells, or PBMCs. The dataset comprised deeply sampled blood TCRbeta repertoires from subjects exposed to, actively infected with, or recovered from COVID-19. The repertoires were made available in a free public database intended to serve as a resource for research on the immune response to SARS-CoV-2. The samples were drawn from the first 160 participants of the ongoing ImmuneRACE study and from 950 to 1,500 subjects provided by 6 global collaborators. The sample metadata nearly always contained a de-identified subject ID, COVID-19 status, age in years and sex. Where available, HLA class I and class II types were obtained from metadata supplied by the sample provider rather than from assay-based typing. Overall results and qualifications from the work: Clinical and demographic metadata were provided uncurated, with the amount varying by source and participant.

From the cysteine through the phenylalanine, the CDR3 covers 15 amino acids. Just CDR3 DNA is preserved here, 45 bases in frame from base 1. V and J are trimmed by 4 bases and 3 bases, and the gene matches miss 4 bases of the junction. CDR1 is given as KGHDR and CDR2 as SFDVKD, both from the germline V gene. A note on this clone: The target of this receptor is not known. No clone much larger than this one lies a single base away; base qualities are absent.

At one collaborating source in Seattle, patients were enrolled during active infection and were followed longitudinally through the course of disease. The collaborating institutions used their own protocols to collect whole blood in K2EDTA tubes. For TCRbeta analysis, collaborator samples were shipped as frozen whole blood, as isolated PBMCs, or as DNA extracted from either sample type. TCRbeta CDR3 regions were amplified from genomic DNA using the immunoSEQ Assay, a bias-controlled multiplex PCR. Under the source paper's analysis protocol: The number of nucleated cells in each sample was estimated by amplification of reference gene primers within the assay. To quantify the absolute abundance of each unique TCRbeta CDR3 rearrangement, sequence reads were collapsed and filtered. For each sample, productive Simpson clonality was calculated as the square root of Simpson's diversity index across productive rearrangements. TCRdb stores this immuneACCESS table with in-frame sequences only. Part of the clones is absent; in the studies checked, under half of the shortfall reflects unresolved V genes, and no reason is known for the rest. That table supplies the V and J calls and clone size; D and trimming were determined from the DNA. The sample data list 250,000 to 350,000 clones, and around 85% of these were observed just once. 1.4% to 1.5% of the sample goes to the ten largest clones.

The sample taken for sequencing was peripheral blood. Recombination connected TRBV24-1 to TRBJ2-5; 10 central bases correspond to TRBD1. This sequence was found in a human donor with COVID-19, enrolled during active disease. The donor label of this sample is uncertain. CDR3 sequence: CATSDPGQGKETQYF. The bases are TGTGCCACCAGTGACCCGGGACAGGGGAAAGAGACCCAGTACTTC.